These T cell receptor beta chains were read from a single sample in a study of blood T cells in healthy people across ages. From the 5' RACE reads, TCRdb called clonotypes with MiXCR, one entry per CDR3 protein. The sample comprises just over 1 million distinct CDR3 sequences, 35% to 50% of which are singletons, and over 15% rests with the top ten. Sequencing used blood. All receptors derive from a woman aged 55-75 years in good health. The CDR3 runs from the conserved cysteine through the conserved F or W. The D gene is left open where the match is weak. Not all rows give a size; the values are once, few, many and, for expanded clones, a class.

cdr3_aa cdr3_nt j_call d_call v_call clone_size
CASRADTTFFNEQYF TGTGCCAGCAGGGCGGACACGACCTTTTTTAATGAGCAGTACTTC TRBJ2-7 . TRBV27 .
CSARDLLRGMNTGELFF TGCAGTGCTAGAGATCTCTTACGTGGGATGAACACCGGGGAGCTGTTTTTT TRBJ2-2 . TRBV20-1 .
CASSELAGAYSEQFF TGTGCCAGCAGTGAACTAGCGGGAGCCTACAGTGAGCAGTTCTTC TRBJ2-1 TRBD2 TRBV25-1 .
CASSGPGAGDTQYF TGTGCCAGCAGCGGACCGGGAGCCGGAGATACGCAGTATTTT TRBJ2-3 . TRBV27 .
CASSPSRTSKREQYF TGTGCCAGCAGCCCCTCCCGGACTAGTAAGCGCGAGCAGTACTTC TRBJ2-7 TRBD2 TRBV7-2 .
CASTSSWDEQYF TGTGCCAGCACCTCCTCGTGGGACGAGCAGTACTTC TRBJ2-7 . TRBV12-3/TRBV12-4 .
CASSADRGLGETQYF TGTGCCAGCAGTGCCGACAGGGGGCTGGGAGAGACCCAGTACTTC TRBJ2-5 TRBD1 TRBV12-3/TRBV12-4 many
CASSVGVGERGYTF TGTGCCAGCAGCGTCGGAGTCGGGGAACGAGGCTACACCTTC TRBJ1-2 . TRBV3-1 .
CASSWRAELPHF TGTGCCAGCAGCTGGCGGGCGGAACTCCCCCACTTT TRBJ1-6 . TRBV11-2 .
CTQLLAGRSYNEQYF TGCACTCAACTCTTAGCGGGGCGGTCCTACAATGAGCAGTACTTC TRBJ2-7 TRBD2 TRBV20-1 .
CSARDQGRETQYF TGCAGTGCTAGAGATCAAGGGAGGGAGACCCAGTACTTC TRBJ2-5 . TRBV20-1 .
CASSELQNNEQFF TGTGCCAGCAGTGAACTTCAGAACAATGAGCAGTTCTTC TRBJ2-1 . TRBV25-1 .
CASSSLRGAGNEQFF TGCGCCAGCAGCTCACTCAGGGGAGCGGGTAATGAGCAGTTCTTC TRBJ2-1 . TRBV5-1 .
CASKGGSPYEQYF TGTGCCAGCAAGGGAGGGAGTCCCTACGAGCAGTACTTC TRBJ2-7 TRBD2 TRBV2 few
CASSLVAGEVNEQFF TGCGCCAGCAGCTTGGTTGCGGGAGAGGTCAATGAGCAGTTCTTC TRBJ2-1 TRBD2 TRBV5-1 .
CANSLAGSPEQFF TGCGCCAACAGCTTGGCCGGGTCTCCCGAGCAGTTCTTC TRBJ2-1 . TRBV5-1 .
CSVTTGVNTEAFF TGCAGTGTTACGACAGGGGTGAACACTGAAGCTTTCTTT TRBJ1-1 TRBD1 TRBV20-1 .
CASSLVGSGNYGYTF TGTGCCAGCAGCTTAGTCGGGAGCGGCAACTATGGCTACACCTTC TRBJ1-2 . TRBV11-1 .
CASRDGRGHEQFF TGTGCCAGCAGAGACGGCAGGGGGCATGAGCAGTTCTTC TRBJ2-1 TRBD1 TRBV28 .
CASSLDLAGSSYNEQYF TGTGCCAGCAGTTTAGATCTAGCGGGAAGCTCCTACAATGAGCAGTACTTC TRBJ2-7 TRBD2 TRBV12-3/TRBV12-4 .
CASSDRDREVAEGYTF TGTGCCAGCAGCGACCGGGACAGGGAAGTGGCTGAGGGCTACACCTTC TRBJ1-2 TRBD1 TRBV9 .
CASSQGTSGRLGNEQFF TGTGCCAGCAGCCAAGGGACTAGCGGGAGGCTAGGCAATGAGCAGTTCTTC TRBJ2-1 TRBD2 TRBV11-2 .
CASSQELAGGPYEQYF TGCGCCAGCAGCCAAGAATTAGCGGGAGGCCCCTACGAGCAGTACTTC TRBJ2-7 TRBD2 TRBV4-1 .
CASSVGDGNEQFF TGTGCCAGCAGCGTAGGAGACGGAAATGAGCAGTTCTTC TRBJ2-1 . TRBV9 .
CAGSSGQGLSDTQYF TGTGCCGGCAGCTCCGGACAGGGATTAAGTGATACGCAGTATTTT TRBJ2-3 TRBD1 TRBV7-9 .
CASSLLRRGPTEAFF TGCGCCAGCAGCTTGTTACGACGGGGCCCCACTGAAGCTTTCTTT TRBJ1-1 . TRBV5-1 .
CASQTSGRGSEQFF TGTGCTAGTCAAACTAGCGGGAGAGGCAGTGAGCAGTTCTTC TRBJ2-1 TRBD2 TRBV12-5 .
CASRLTGEETQYF TGTGCCAGCAGGTTGACAGGGGAAGAGACCCAGTACTTC TRBJ2-5 TRBD1 TRBV12-3/TRBV12-4 few
CASSLAGYGQPQHF TGTGCCAGCAGCTTAGCAGGGTACGGTCAGCCCCAGCATTTT TRBJ1-5 . TRBV7-9 many
CSARDGGQLVNQPQHF TGCAGTGCTAGAGATGGCGGGCAGTTAGTCAATCAGCCCCAGCATTTT TRBJ1-5 . TRBV20-1 few
CASSQEDRLARGELFF TGCGCCAGCAGCCAAGAGGACAGGCTAGCACGCGGGGAGCTGTTTTTT TRBJ2-2 TRBD1 TRBV4-1 .
CASSLSAGDIYYEQYF TGTGCCAGCAGTTTATCGGCAGGGGATATCTACTACGAGCAGTACTTC TRBJ2-7 . TRBV27 .
CSATLSGTPYNEQFF TGCAGTGCAACCCTGAGCGGGACCCCATACAATGAGCAGTTCTTC TRBJ2-1 TRBD2 TRBV20-1 .